This T cell receptor (beta chain) was documented in a study of vaccination and CD4 T cells after COVID-19. Study background: Cultures acting as controls obtained a CEFX pool, an HIV-1 Nef pool, or no peptide.

Germline V gives CDR1 GTSNPN, CDR2 SVGIG (reference sequence). The CDR3 totals 13 residues. Specified treatment: roughly 10-day PBMC culture with coronavirus spike peptide pools or control peptides (ViraFEST assay). CD4+ T cells that came from the unexposed donor were collected before the COVID-19 pandemic (2011-2018). ViraFEST relied on peptide pools to expand antigen-specific T cells; the TCRs were sequenced afterward. If enough cells were available, CD4+ T cells from unexposed donors were probed with SARS-CoV-2 S/N and four cold-coronavirus spikes. Cultured CD4+ T-cell DNA underwent Oncomine TCR Beta short-read sequencing. MiXCR was run by TCRdb on the PCR reads, yielding one entry per CDR3 protein. The table records around 7,800 distinct CDR3 sequences, under 40% of them present only once. A note on this clonotype: The antigen remains undetermined. A read error may account for a junction end that differs from germline.

This TCR derives from a human donor in good health. Sequencing used CD4+ T cells from blood, cultured in vitro. The chain joins TRBV30 to TRBJ1-5; possible D gene TRBD1, 6 bases. The chain's CDR3 is CAWSTGSNQPQHF. DNA for the CDR3: TGTGCCTGGAGTACAGGGAGTAATCAACCCCAGCATTTT.